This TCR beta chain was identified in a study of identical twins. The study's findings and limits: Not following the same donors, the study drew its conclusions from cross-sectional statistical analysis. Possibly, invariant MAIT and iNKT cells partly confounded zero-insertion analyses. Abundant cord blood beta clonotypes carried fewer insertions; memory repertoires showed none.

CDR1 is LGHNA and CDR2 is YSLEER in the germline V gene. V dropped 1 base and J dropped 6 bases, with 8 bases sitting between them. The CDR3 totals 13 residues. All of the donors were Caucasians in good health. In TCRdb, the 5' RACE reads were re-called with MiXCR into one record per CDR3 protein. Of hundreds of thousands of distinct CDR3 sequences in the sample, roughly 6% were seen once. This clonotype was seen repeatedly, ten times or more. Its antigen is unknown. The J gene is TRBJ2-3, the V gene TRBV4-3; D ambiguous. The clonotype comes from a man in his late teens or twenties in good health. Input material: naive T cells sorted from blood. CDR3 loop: CASSQVQLDTQYF. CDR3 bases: TGCGCCAGCAGCCAAGTCCAATTGGATACGCAGTATTTT.